This TCR beta chain was sequenced in a study of blood T cell repertoires in COVID-19. Profiled with immunoSEQ multiplex PCR; TCRdb holds only in-frame clones, not every one. The profile shows around 320,000 clones, around 90% of them singletons. The source material was peripheral blood. The source of this sequence is a man aged 18 to 30 with active or convalescent COVID-19.

CDR3 DNA: TGTGCCAGCAGCTCGGGACTAGCGGGAGGGCCCTCCTACAATGAGCAGTTCTTC. This translates into CASSSGLAGGPSYNEQFF. The chain links TRBV5-4 to TRBJ2-1; the match to TRBD2 covers 16 bases. The CDR3 runs 18 residues. The V segment lost 3 bases and the J segment 0 bases; nucleotides outside the gene matches: 3. Germline V gene lookup returns CDR1 SGHNT and CDR2 YYREEE (reference sequence).